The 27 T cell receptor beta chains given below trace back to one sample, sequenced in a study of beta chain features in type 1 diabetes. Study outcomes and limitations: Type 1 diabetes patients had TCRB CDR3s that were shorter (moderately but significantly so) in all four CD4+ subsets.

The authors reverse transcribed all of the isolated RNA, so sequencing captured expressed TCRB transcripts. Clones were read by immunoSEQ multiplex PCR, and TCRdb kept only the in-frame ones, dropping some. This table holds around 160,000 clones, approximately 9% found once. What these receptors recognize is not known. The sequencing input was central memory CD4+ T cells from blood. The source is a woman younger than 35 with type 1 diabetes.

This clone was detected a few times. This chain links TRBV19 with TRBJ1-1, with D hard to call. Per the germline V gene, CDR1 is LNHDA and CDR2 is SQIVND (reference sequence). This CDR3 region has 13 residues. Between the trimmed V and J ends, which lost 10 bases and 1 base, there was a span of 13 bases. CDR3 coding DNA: TGTGCCATGATTGCACCCGGGAACACTGAAGCTTTCTTT. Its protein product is CAMIAPGNTEAFF.

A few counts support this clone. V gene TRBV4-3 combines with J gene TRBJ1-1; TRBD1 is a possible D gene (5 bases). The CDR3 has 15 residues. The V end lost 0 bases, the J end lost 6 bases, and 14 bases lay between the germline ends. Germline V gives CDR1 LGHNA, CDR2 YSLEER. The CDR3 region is CASSQEGRVTPEAFF. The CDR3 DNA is TGCGCCAGCAGCCAAGAAGGCAGGGTGACCCCTGAAGCTTTCTTT.

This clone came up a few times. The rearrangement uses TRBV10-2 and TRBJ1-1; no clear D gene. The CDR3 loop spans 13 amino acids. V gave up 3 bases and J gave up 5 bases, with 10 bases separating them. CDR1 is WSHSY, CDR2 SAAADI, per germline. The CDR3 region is CASSERGRTEAFF. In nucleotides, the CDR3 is TGCGCCAGCAGTGAACGGGGTCGGACTGAAGCTTTCTTT.

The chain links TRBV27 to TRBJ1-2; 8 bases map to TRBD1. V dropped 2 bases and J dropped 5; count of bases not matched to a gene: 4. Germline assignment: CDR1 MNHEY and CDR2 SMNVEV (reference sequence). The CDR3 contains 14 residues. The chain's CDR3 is CASSLDRGLYGYTF. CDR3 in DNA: TGTGCCAGCAGTTTAGACAGGGGACTTTATGGCTACACCTTC.

As DNA, the CDR3 is TGTGCCAGCAGCTTGTTTCGCCAGGCTGGCTACACCTTC. As protein: CASSLFRQAGYTF. V and J are TRBV5-6 and TRBJ1-2; D gene ambiguous. There are 13 residues in the CDR3. Germline values: CDR1 SGHDT, CDR2 YYEEEE. The germline V and J ends were trimmed by 1 base and 7 bases, with 11 bases remaining between them.

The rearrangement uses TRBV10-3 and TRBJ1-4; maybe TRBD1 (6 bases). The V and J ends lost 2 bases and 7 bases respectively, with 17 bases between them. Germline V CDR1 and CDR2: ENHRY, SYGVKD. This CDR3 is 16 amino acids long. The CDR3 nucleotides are TGTGCCATCAGTGAGGGACAGCCGCTAGCGGGTGAAAAACTGTTTTTT. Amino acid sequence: CAISEGQPLAGEKLFF.

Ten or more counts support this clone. CDR3: CASSLQGAEEKLFF. The CDR3 coding sequence is TGTGCCAGCAGCTTACAGGGGGCGGAGGAAAAACTGTTTTTT. The chain couples TRBV5-4 to TRBJ1-4, with 9 bases fitting TRBD1. V was clipped by 2 bases and J by 8 bases; unmatched bases: 4. The CDR3 covers 14 residues. Germline loops: CDR1 SGHNT, CDR2 YYREEE (reference sequence).

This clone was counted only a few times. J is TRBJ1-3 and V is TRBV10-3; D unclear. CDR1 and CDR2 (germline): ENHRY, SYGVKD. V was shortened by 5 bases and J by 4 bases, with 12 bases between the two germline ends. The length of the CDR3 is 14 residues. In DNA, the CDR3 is TGTGCCATCAGTCCCGAAAATGAGGGAAACACCATATATTTT. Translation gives CAISPENEGNTIYF.

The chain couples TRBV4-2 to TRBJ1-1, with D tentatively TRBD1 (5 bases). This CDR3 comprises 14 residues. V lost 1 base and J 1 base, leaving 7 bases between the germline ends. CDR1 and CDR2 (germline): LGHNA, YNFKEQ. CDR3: CASSQAQGNTEAFF. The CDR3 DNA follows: TGTGCCAGCAGCCAAGCCCAGGGGAACACTGAAGCTTTCTTT.

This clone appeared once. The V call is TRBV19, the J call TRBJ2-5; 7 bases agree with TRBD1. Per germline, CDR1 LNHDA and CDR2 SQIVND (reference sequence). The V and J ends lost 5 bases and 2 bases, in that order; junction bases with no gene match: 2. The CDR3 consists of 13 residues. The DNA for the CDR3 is TGTGCCAGTAGTGGGACAGTACAAGAGACCCAGTACTTC. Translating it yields CASSGTVQETQYF.

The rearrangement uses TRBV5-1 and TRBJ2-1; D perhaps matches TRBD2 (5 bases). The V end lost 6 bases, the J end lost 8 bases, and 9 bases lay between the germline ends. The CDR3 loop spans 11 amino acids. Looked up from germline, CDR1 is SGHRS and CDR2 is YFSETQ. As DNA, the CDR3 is TGCGCCAGCACCAGCGGATATGAGCAGTTCTTC. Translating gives CASTSGYEQFF. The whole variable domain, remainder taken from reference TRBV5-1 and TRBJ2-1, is KAGVTQTPRYLIKTRGQQVTLSCSPISGHRSVSWYQQTPGQGLQFLFEYFSETQRNKGNFPGRFSGRQFSNSRSEMNVSTLELGDSALYLCASTSGYEQFFGPGTRLTVL.

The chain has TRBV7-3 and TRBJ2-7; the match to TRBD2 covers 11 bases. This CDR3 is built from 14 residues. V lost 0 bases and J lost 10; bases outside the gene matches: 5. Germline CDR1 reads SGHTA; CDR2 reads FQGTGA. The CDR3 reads CASSLTGTSGSQYF. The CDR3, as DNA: TGTGCCAGCAGCTTAACCGGGACTAGCGGTTCTCAGTACTTC.

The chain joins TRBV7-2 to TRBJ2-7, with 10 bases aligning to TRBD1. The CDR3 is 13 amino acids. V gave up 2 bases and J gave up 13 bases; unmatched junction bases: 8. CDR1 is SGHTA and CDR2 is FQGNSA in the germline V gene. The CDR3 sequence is CASSLNWDRGKYF. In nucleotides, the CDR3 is TGTGCCAGCAGCTTAAACTGGGACAGGGGCAAATACTTC. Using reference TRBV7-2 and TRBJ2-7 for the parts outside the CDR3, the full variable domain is GAGVSQSPSNKVTEKGKDVELRCDPISGHTALYWYRQSLGQGLEFLIYFQGNSAPDKSGLPSDRFSAERTGGSVSTLTIQRTQQEDSAVYLCASSLNWDRGKYFGPGTRLTVT.

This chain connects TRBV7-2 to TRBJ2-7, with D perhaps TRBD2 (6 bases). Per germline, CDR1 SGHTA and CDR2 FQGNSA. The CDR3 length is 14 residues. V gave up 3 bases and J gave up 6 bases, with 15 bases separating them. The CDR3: CASSFGGKVGEQYF. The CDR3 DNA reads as TGTGCCAGCAGCTTTGGCGGGAAGGTCGGCGAGCAGTACTTC.

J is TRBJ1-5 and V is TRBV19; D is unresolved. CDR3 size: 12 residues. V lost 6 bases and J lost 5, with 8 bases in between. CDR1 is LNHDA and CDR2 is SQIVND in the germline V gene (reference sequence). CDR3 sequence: CASRNTYQPQHF. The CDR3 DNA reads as TGTGCCAGTAGAAACACATATCAGCCCCAGCATTTT.

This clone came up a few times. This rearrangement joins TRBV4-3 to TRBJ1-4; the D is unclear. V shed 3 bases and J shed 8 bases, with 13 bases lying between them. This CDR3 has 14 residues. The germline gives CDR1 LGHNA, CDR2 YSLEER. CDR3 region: CASSHVRRAEKLFF. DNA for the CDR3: TGCGCCAGCAGCCACGTCCGCCGAGCGGAAAAACTGTTTTTT.

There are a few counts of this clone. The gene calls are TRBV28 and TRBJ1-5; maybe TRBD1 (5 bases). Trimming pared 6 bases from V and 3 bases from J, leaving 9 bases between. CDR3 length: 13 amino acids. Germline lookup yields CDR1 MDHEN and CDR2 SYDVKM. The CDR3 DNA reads TGTGCCAGCAGACAGGATCTCAATCAGCCCCAGCATTTT. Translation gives CASRQDLNQPQHF. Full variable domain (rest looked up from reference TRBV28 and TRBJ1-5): DVKVTQSSRYLVKRTGEKVFLECVQDMDHENMFWYRQDPGLGLRLIYFSYDVKMKEKGDIPEGYSVSREKKERFSLILESASTNQTSMYLCASRQDLNQPQHFGDGTRLSIL.

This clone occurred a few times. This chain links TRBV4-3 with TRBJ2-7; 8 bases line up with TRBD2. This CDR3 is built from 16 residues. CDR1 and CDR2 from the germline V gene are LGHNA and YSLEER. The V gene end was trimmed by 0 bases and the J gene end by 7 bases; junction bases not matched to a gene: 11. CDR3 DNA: TGCGCCAGCAGCCAAGATCGTTACACAGCGGGGGTTGAGCAGTACTTC. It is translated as CASSQDRYTAGVEQYF.

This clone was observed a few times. The CDR3, as DNA: TGTGCCAGCAGCTTGGGACAGGGGTTCGGCTATGGCTACACCTTC. It specifies CASSLGQGFGYGYTF. The chain recombines TRBV7-2 with TRBJ1-2; 10 bases line up with TRBD1. The V segment lost 3 bases and the J segment 4 bases; nucleotides outside the gene matches: 5. Looked up from germline, CDR1 is SGHTA and CDR2 is FQGNSA. The CDR3 length is 15 residues.

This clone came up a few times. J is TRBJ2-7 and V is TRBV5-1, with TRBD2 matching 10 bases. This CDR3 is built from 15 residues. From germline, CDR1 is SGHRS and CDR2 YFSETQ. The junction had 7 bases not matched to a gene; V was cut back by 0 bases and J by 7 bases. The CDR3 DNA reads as TGCGCCAGCAGCTTGGCCCCTAGCGGGAGAGGGGAGCAGTACTTC. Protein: CASSLAPSGRGEQYF.

The CDR3 loop reads CSVGREPKETQYF. The DNA of the CDR3 is TGCAGCGTTGGCCGGGAGCCAAAAGAGACCCAGTACTTC. The V and J genes are TRBV29-1 and TRBJ2-5, with D possibly TRBD2 on 6 matching bases. V lost 4 bases to trimming and J lost 3 bases, with 12 bases between them. This CDR3 comprises 13 residues. Germline V CDR1 and CDR2: SQVTM, ANQGSEA.

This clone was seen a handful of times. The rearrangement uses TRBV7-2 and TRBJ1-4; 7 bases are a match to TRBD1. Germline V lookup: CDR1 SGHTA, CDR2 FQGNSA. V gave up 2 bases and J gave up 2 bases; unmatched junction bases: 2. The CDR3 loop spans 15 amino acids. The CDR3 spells CASSLTGVTNEKLFF. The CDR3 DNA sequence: TGTGCCAGCAGCTTAACAGGGGTCACTAATGAAAAACTGTTTTTT.

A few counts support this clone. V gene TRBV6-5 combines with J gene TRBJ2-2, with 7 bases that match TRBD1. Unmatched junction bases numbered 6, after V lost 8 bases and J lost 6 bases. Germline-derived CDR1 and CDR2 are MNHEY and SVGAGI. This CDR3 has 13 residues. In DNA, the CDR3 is TGTGCCAGCTGTGAGGGGGCGGCCGGGGAGCTGTTTTTT. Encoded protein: CASCEGAAGELFF.

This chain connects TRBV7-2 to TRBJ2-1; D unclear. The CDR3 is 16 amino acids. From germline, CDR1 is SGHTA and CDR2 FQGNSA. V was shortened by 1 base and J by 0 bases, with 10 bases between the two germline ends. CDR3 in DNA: TGTGCCAGCAGCTTAGTCCCTAGAAGCTCCTACAATGAGCAGTTCTTC. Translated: CASSLVPRSSYNEQFF. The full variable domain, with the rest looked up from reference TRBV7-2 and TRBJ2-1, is GAGVSQSPSNKVTEKGKDVELRCDPISGHTALYWYRQSLGQGLEFLIYFQGNSAPDKSGLPSDRFSAERTGGSVSTLTIQRTQQEDSAVYLCASSLVPRSSYNEQFFGPGTRLTVL.

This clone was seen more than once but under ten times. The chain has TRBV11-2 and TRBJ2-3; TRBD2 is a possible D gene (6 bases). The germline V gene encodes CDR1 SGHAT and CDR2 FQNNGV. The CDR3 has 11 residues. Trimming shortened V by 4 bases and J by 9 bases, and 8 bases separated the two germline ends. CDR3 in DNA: TGTGCCAGCAGCTCTAGCGTAACGCAGTATTTT. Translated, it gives CASSSSVTQYF. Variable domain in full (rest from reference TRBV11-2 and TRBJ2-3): EAGVAQSPRYKIIEKRQSVAFWCNPISGHATLYWYQQILGQGPKLLIQFQNNGVVDDSQLPKDRFSAERLKGVDSTLKIQPAKLEDSAVYLCASSSSVTQYFGPGTRLTVL.

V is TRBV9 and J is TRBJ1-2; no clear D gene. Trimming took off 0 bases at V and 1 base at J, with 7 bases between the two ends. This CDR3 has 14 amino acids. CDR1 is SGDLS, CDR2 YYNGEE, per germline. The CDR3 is CASSVDGLNYGYTF. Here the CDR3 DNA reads TGTGCCAGCAGCGTAGATGGCCTTAACTATGGCTACACCTTC.

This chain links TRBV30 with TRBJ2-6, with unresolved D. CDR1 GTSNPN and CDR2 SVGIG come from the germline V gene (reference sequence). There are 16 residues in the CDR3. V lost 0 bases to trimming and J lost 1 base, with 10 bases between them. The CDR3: CAWSVPRTSGANVLTF. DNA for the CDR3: TGTGCCTGGAGTGTCCCCCGCACATCTGGGGCCAACGTCCTGACTTTC.